Described below is a single T cell receptor (beta chain) sequence and its context. The CDR3 length is 15 residues. Germline V gene data show CDR1 as MNHEY and CDR2 as SVGAGI. The V and J ends lost 6 bases and 4 bases, in that order; junction bases with no gene match: 9. This entry belongs to a study of blood T cell repertoires in COVID-19. The data were produced by immunoSEQ multiplex PCR, yet TCRdb's version contains in-frame clones alone and is incomplete. The sample includes 350,000 to 400,000 clones, around nine tenths of them seen just once. The sequence derives from a woman aged 25 to 39 who had recovered from COVID-19. This chain connects TRBV6-5 to TRBJ1-1, with 9 positions matching TRBD1. Material: PBMCs or T cells enriched from blood (not recorded which). For the CDR3, the DNA is TGTGCCAGCAGGACTCATAGACAGGGGGGCACTGAAGCTTTCTTT. Encoded protein: CASRTHRQGGTEAFF.